These T cell receptor beta chains were read from a single sample in a study of vaccination and CD4 T cells after COVID-19. A single record per CDR3 protein comes from TCRdb applying MiXCR to the PCR reads. The sample lists about 23,000 distinct CDR3 sequences; 43% were seen once. These receptors are not linked to any known antigen. The sample in question was CD4+ T cells from blood, cultured in vitro, obtained about 7 months after SARS-CoV-2 vaccination. These receptors all stem from a human donor who had recovered from COVID-19. The CDR3 runs from the conserved cysteine through the conserved F or W. The D gene is left open where the match is weak. Rows may omit the clone size; those that give it use once, few, many or a size class.

clone_size: .
v_call: TRBV20-1
d_call: .
j_call: TRBJ2-7
cdr3_length: 15
cdr3_nt: TGCAGTGCTAGAGATCAGGGACGGGACTCCTACGAGCAGTACTTC
cdr3_aa: CSARDQGRDSYEQYF

clone_size: .
v_call: TRBV28
d_call: TRBD2
j_call: TRBJ2-1
cdr3_length: 14
cdr3_nt: TGTGCCGGACAGCGGGAGGGCCTCAAGGATGAGCAGTTCTTC
cdr3_aa: CAGQREGLKDEQFF

clone_size: .
v_call: TRBV20-1
d_call: .
j_call: TRBJ1-2
cdr3_length: 12
cdr3_nt: TGCAGTGCTCCTCGGGCGACCTATGGCTACACCTTC
cdr3_aa: CSAPRATYGYTF

clone_size: few
v_call: TRBV20-1
d_call: TRBD2
j_call: TRBJ2-3
cdr3_length: 14
cdr3_nt: TGCAGTGCCGAAACTAGCGGGGGCACAGATACGCAGTATTTT
cdr3_aa: CSAETSGGTDTQYF

clone_size: .
v_call: TRBV6-1
d_call: .
j_call: TRBJ1-1
cdr3_length: 14
cdr3_nt: TGTGCCAGCAGTGAACCGGGGCTGGGCACTGAAGCTTTCTTT
cdr3_aa: CASSEPGLGTEAFF

clone_size: .
v_call: TRBV6-1
d_call: TRBD2
j_call: TRBJ2-1
cdr3_length: 14
cdr3_nt: TGTGCCAGCAAATCTAGCGGGACTAACCATGAGCAGTTCTTC
cdr3_aa: CASKSSGTNHEQFF

clone_size: .
v_call: TRBV28
d_call: TRBD2
j_call: TRBJ2-3
cdr3_length: 14
cdr3_nt: TGTGCCAGCAGTGATAGCGGGAGGGCATATACGCAGTATTTT
cdr3_aa: CASSDSGRAYTQYF

clone_size: once
v_call: TRBV19
d_call: .
j_call: TRBJ2-6
cdr3_length: 13
cdr3_nt: TGTGCCAGTAGTGCAACTGGGGCCAACGTCCTGACTTTC
cdr3_aa: CASSATGANVLTF

clone_size: .
v_call: TRBV7-3
d_call: .
j_call: TRBJ2-3
cdr3_length: 16
cdr3_nt: TGTGCCAGCAGCGCCTCGGACAGTCCTAGCACAGATACGCAGTATTTT
cdr3_aa: CASSASDSPSTDTQYF

clone_size: .
v_call: TRBV5-4
d_call: .
j_call: TRBJ1-2
cdr3_length: 15
cdr3_nt: TGTGCCAGCACCCTAGGAGGGACGATCAACTATGGCTACACCTTC
cdr3_aa: CASTLGGTINYGYTF

clone_size: few
v_call: TRBV27
d_call: TRBD1
j_call: TRBJ1-1
cdr3_length: 14
cdr3_nt: TGTGCCAGCAGGAGGGGGCTCCGGGACACTGAAGCTTTCTTT
cdr3_aa: CASRRGLRDTEAFF

clone_size: .
v_call: TRBV4-2
d_call: TRBD2
j_call: TRBJ2-5
cdr3_length: 19
cdr3_nt: TGTGCCAGCAGCGAACGACCCCTAGCGGGAGGTTCTCGTGGAGAGACCCAGTACTTC
cdr3_aa: CASSERPLAGGSRGETQYF

clone_size: once
v_call: TRBV20-1
d_call: .
j_call: TRBJ2-7
cdr3_length: 14
cdr3_nt: TGCAGTGCCCGGACTGACACCGCCTCCTACGAGCAGTACTTC
cdr3_aa: CSARTDTASYEQYF

clone_size: .
v_call: TRBV20-1
d_call: .
j_call: TRBJ1-6
cdr3_length: 13
cdr3_nt: TGCAGTGCTAGGATCGGAGCTGATTCACCCCTCCACTTT
cdr3_aa: CSARIGADSPLHF

clone_size: few
v_call: TRBV7-8
d_call: .
j_call: TRBJ1-5
cdr3_length: 16
cdr3_nt: TGTGTCAGCAGCCCGAGGACTCAAATTAGCAATCAGCCCCAGCATTTT
cdr3_aa: CVSSPRTQISNQPQHF

clone_size: few
v_call: TRBV6-2/TRBV6-3
d_call: .
j_call: TRBJ2-7
cdr3_length: 18
cdr3_nt: TGTGCCAGCAACTCTGGCCTTCCGACGTGGACAGAGCCCTACGAGCAGTACTTC
cdr3_aa: CASNSGLPTWTEPYEQYF

clone_size: few
v_call: TRBV28
d_call: .
j_call: TRBJ1-1
cdr3_length: 13
cdr3_nt: TGTGCCAGCAGTTTGAAGGGGGGGACTGAAGCTTTCTTT
cdr3_aa: CASSLKGGTEAFF

clone_size: few
v_call: TRBV20-1
d_call: TRBD2
j_call: TRBJ2-1
cdr3_length: 15
cdr3_nt: TGCAGTGCTAGATATAGCGGGAGGGGATACAATGAGCAGTTCTTC
cdr3_aa: CSARYSGRGYNEQFF

clone_size: .
v_call: TRBV1
d_call: .
j_call: TRBJ2-1
cdr3_length: 16
cdr3_nt: TGCACCAGCAGCCAAGATCCAGGGCTTTCCTACAATGAGCAGTTCTTC
cdr3_aa: CTSSQDPGLSYNEQFF

clone_size: .
v_call: TRBV28
d_call: TRBD1
j_call: TRBJ1-5
cdr3_length: 21
cdr3_nt: TGTGCCAGCAGTTGGACGGCGGCGGGGCAGGGGGATTGGAAAAGCAATCAGCCCCAGCATTTT
cdr3_aa: CASSWTAAGQGDWKSNQPQHF

clone_size: few
v_call: TRBV9
d_call: .
j_call: TRBJ2-5
cdr3_length: 14
cdr3_nt: TGTGCCAGCAGCGTAGGAAGCTTCCAAGAGACCCAGTACTTC
cdr3_aa: CASSVGSFQETQYF

clone_size: few
v_call: TRBV20-1
d_call: .
j_call: TRBJ1-2
cdr3_length: 15
cdr3_nt: TGCAGTGCTAGAGATCAAATAGGGCTTGCCTATGGCTACACCTTC
cdr3_aa: CSARDQIGLAYGYTF

clone_size: .
v_call: TRBV19
d_call: .
j_call: TRBJ1-5
cdr3_length: 16
cdr3_nt: TGTGCCAGTAGGGCTCCAGGGCCAATAGGCAATCAGCCCCAGCATTTT
cdr3_aa: CASRAPGPIGNQPQHF

clone_size: .
v_call: TRBV28
d_call: .
j_call: TRBJ2-1
cdr3_length: 13
cdr3_nt: TGTGCCAGCAGTCCCCTGACGCCCAACGGGCAGTTCTTC
cdr3_aa: CASSPLTPNGQFF

clone_size: few
v_call: TRBV27
d_call: .
j_call: TRBJ2-7
cdr3_length: 12
cdr3_nt: TGTGCCAGCAGTTTCCCCGGAGGGGGGCAGTACTTC
cdr3_aa: CASSFPGGGQYF

clone_size: few
v_call: TRBV27
d_call: TRBD1
j_call: TRBJ1-5
cdr3_length: 15
cdr3_nt: TGTGCCAGCAGTTTAGTCGGACAGGGCGAAGAGCCCCAGCATTTT
cdr3_aa: CASSLVGQGEEPQHF

clone_size: .
v_call: TRBV10-3
d_call: TRBD1
j_call: TRBJ1-2
cdr3_length: 14
cdr3_nt: TGTGCCATCAGGGGGACAGGGGGCGCGTGGGGCTACACCTTC
cdr3_aa: CAIRGTGGAWGYTF

clone_size: .
v_call: TRBV24-1
d_call: .
j_call: TRBJ1-5
cdr3_length: 17
cdr3_nt: TGTGCCACCAGTGATTCTAAGGCCTGGGGGAAAGATCAGCCCCAGCATTTT
cdr3_aa: CATSDSKAWGKDQPQHF

clone_size: .
v_call: TRBV20-1
d_call: TRBD2
j_call: TRBJ2-7
cdr3_length: 15
cdr3_nt: TGCAGTGCTAGAGATCGGGCTAGCGGGAGCTACGAGCAGTACTTC
cdr3_aa: CSARDRASGSYEQYF

clone_size: .
v_call: TRBV19
d_call: .
j_call: TRBJ1-6
cdr3_length: 16
cdr3_nt: TGTGCCAGTAGACGCGGGGACATCAACTATAATTCACCCCTCCACTTT
cdr3_aa: CASRRGDINYNSPLHF

clone_size: .
v_call: TRBV20-1
d_call: TRBD1
j_call: TRBJ1-5
cdr3_length: 15
cdr3_nt: TGCAGTGTCAAAAGGACAGGGACTAGCAATCAGCCCCAGCATTTT
cdr3_aa: CSVKRTGTSNQPQHF

clone_size: .
v_call: TRBV7-9
d_call: .
j_call: TRBJ1-1
cdr3_length: 14
cdr3_nt: TGTGCCAGCAGCGCCAGGGTTTATGGCACTGAAGCTTTCTTT
cdr3_aa: CASSARVYGTEAFF

clone_size: medium-sized
v_call: TRBV6-2/TRBV6-3
d_call: TRBD1
j_call: TRBJ2-3
cdr3_length: 15
cdr3_nt: TGTGCCAGCAGTTATCGACAGGGTCGCACAGATACGCAGTATTTT
cdr3_aa: CASSYRQGRTDTQYF

clone_size: .
v_call: TRBV28
d_call: .
j_call: TRBJ2-5
cdr3_length: 13
cdr3_nt: TGTGCCAGCAGTTTGTACAGCCCAGAGACCCAGTACTTC
cdr3_aa: CASSLYSPETQYF

clone_size: .
v_call: TRBV11-3
d_call: .
j_call: TRBJ2-2
cdr3_length: 14
cdr3_nt: TGTGCCAGCAGCCTCGGGGGCCCCACCGGGGAGCTGTTTTTT
cdr3_aa: CASSLGGPTGELFF

clone_size: .
v_call: TRBV7-9
d_call: TRBD1
j_call: TRBJ1-6
cdr3_length: 16
cdr3_nt: TGTGCCAGCAGCTTTTCAGGGGGTTCCTATAATTCACCCCTCCACTTT
cdr3_aa: CASSFSGGSYNSPLHF

clone_size: once
v_call: TRBV5-4
d_call: .
j_call: TRBJ2-7
cdr3_length: 14
cdr3_nt: TGTGCCAGCAGCTTGGGAATACTTCCCTACGAGCAGTACTTC
cdr3_aa: CASSLGILPYEQYF

clone_size: few
v_call: TRBV20-1
d_call: TRBD1
j_call: TRBJ2-7
cdr3_length: 14
cdr3_nt: TGCAGTGCTAGCGAGACAGGGAGCGACTACGAGCAGTACTTC
cdr3_aa: CSASETGSDYEQYF

clone_size: .
v_call: TRBV28
d_call: TRBD1
j_call: TRBJ2-7
cdr3_length: 15
cdr3_nt: TGTGCCAGCAGTCCGTCAGGACAGGGGGCCGATGAGCAGTACTTC
cdr3_aa: CASSPSGQGADEQYF

clone_size: .
v_call: TRBV7-2
d_call: TRBD1
j_call: TRBJ1-5
cdr3_length: 15
cdr3_nt: TGTGCCAGCAGCCTCCACAGGGGGCCAGGACAGCCCCAGCATTTT
cdr3_aa: CASSLHRGPGQPQHF

clone_size: .
v_call: TRBV6-5
d_call: .
j_call: TRBJ1-5
cdr3_length: 14
cdr3_nt: TGTGCCAGCAGTTACAGGGGTAACAATCAGCCCCAGCATTTT
cdr3_aa: CASSYRGNNQPQHF

clone_size: few
v_call: TRBV24-1
d_call: .
j_call: TRBJ2-2
cdr3_length: 14
cdr3_nt: TGTGCCACCAGTGATTACAGGGACACCGGGGAGCTGTTTTTT
cdr3_aa: CATSDYRDTGELFF

clone_size: few
v_call: TRBV20-1
d_call: .
j_call: TRBJ2-2
cdr3_length: 15
cdr3_nt: TGCAGTGCTAGAGTTCCGGGGGCGAACACCGGGGAGCTGTTTTTT
cdr3_aa: CSARVPGANTGELFF

clone_size: .
v_call: TRBV7-2
d_call: TRBD2
j_call: TRBJ2-5
cdr3_length: 15
cdr3_nt: TGTGCCAGCAGCTTAGGCGGGAGGGCGGAGGAGACCCAGTACTTC
cdr3_aa: CASSLGGRAEETQYF

clone_size: .
v_call: TRBV6-1
d_call: .
j_call: TRBJ2-2
cdr3_length: 13
cdr3_nt: TGTGCCAGCAGTGACAGGGTCAACGGGGAGCTGTTTTTT
cdr3_aa: CASSDRVNGELFF

clone_size: .
v_call: TRBV20-1
d_call: .
j_call: TRBJ2-1
cdr3_length: 11
cdr3_nt: TGCAGTGCTGGAGAGAGGGGTGAGCAGTTCTTC
cdr3_aa: CSAGERGEQFF

clone_size: once
v_call: TRBV7-2
d_call: TRBD2
j_call: TRBJ2-3
cdr3_length: 16
cdr3_nt: TGTGCCAGCAGCTACCTACTAGCGGGAGTTTCTGATGTGCAGTATTTT
cdr3_aa: CASSYLLAGVSDVQYF

clone_size: few
v_call: TRBV20-1
d_call: TRBD2
j_call: TRBJ2-7
cdr3_length: 13
cdr3_nt: TGCAGTGCTAGACTAGCGGGAGCCTACGAGCAGTACTTC
cdr3_aa: CSARLAGAYEQYF

clone_size: few
v_call: TRBV20-1
d_call: TRBD1
j_call: TRBJ1-6
cdr3_length: 15
cdr3_nt: TGCAGTGCTAGAGTTTCTGACAGGGATTCATCACCCCTCCACTTT
cdr3_aa: CSARVSDRDSSPLHF

clone_size: .
v_call: TRBV7-9
d_call: TRBD2
j_call: TRBJ2-5
cdr3_length: 14
cdr3_nt: TGTGCCAGCAGCTTGTATAGCGGCGGGGGGACCCAGTACTTC
cdr3_aa: CASSLYSGGGTQYF

clone_size: .
v_call: TRBV11-2
d_call: .
j_call: TRBJ2-5
cdr3_length: 14
cdr3_nt: TGTGCCAGCAGCTTAATTACGTCCCAAGAGACCCAGTACTTC
cdr3_aa: CASSLITSQETQYF

clone_size: few
v_call: TRBV19
d_call: .
j_call: TRBJ2-6
cdr3_length: 16
cdr3_nt: TGTGCCAGTAGTGCCAGGGCGGAATCTGGGGCCAACGTCCTGACTTTC
cdr3_aa: CASSARAESGANVLTF